There are a few counts of the clone carrying this T cell receptor (beta chain). The time point denotes: newly diagnosed GD, antithyroid drugs for less than 3 months. Generation of the TCR library employed RNA extracted from PBMCs. The CDR3 is 15 amino acids. Germline CDR1 MNHNS, CDR2 SASEGT. The germline V and J ends were trimmed by 6 bases and 6 bases, with 20 bases remaining between them. The sample is drawn from a study of regulatory T cells in long-lasting Graves disease. In building TCR beta libraries, iRepertoire HTBI primers were used together with Arm-PCR of CDR3 regions. MiXCR, applied by TCRdb to the multiplex PCR reads, yields one record per CDR3 protein. The repertoire includes approximately 560,000 distinct CDR3 sequences, roughly a sixth of them detected once, and more than 10% sits in the top ten. The data also belong to a second study, concerning T cells in Graves' hyperthyroidism and ophthalmopathy.

The chain carries TRBV6-1 and TRBJ1-1, with D hard to call. This clonotype was obtained from a man aged 18 to 30 with Graves disease. The input for sequencing was peripheral blood mononuclear cells (PBMCs), taken at new diagnosis, from a patient treated with antithyroid drugs. The CDR3 nucleotides read TGTGCCAGCAGAATTCTTGGACGTCTTCCCGCTGAAGCTTTCTTT. As protein: CASRILGRLPAEAFF.